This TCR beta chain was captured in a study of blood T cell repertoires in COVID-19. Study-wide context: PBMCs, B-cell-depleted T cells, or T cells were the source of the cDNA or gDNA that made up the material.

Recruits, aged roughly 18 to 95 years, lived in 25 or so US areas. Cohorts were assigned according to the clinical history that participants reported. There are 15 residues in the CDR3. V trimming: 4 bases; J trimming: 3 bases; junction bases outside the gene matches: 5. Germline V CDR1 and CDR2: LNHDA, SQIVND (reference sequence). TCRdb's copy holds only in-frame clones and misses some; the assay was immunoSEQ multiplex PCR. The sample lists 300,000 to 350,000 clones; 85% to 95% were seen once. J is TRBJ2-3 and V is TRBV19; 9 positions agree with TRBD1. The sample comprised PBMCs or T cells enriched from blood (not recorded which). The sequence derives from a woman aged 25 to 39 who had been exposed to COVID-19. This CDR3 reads CASSNYGTGTDTQYF. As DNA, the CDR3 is TGTGCCAGTAGTAATTACGGGACAGGGACAGATACGCAGTATTTT.